This T cell receptor (beta chain) was profiled in a study of T cell responses to AZD1222 COVID-19 vaccine. Trimming stripped 4 bases from V and 2 bases from J, with 18 bases between. The V gene's germline CDR1 is WSHSY and CDR2 SAAADI. The CDR3 covers 16 residues. Data came from immunoSEQ multiplex PCR; TCRdb stores just in-frame clones and leaves some out. The sample holds about 83,000 clones, roughly 90% seen once. This clonotype was obtained from an adult in good health. V gene TRBV10-2 combines with J gene TRBJ2-7; D uncertain. The sequenced sample was peripheral blood, obtained on day 0 of MenACWY control vaccination. The CDR3 DNA sequence: TGCGCCAGCAGTGCTATGCGCCCTATTAAGACCTACGAGCAGTACTTC. Translated, it gives CASSAMRPIKTYEQYF.